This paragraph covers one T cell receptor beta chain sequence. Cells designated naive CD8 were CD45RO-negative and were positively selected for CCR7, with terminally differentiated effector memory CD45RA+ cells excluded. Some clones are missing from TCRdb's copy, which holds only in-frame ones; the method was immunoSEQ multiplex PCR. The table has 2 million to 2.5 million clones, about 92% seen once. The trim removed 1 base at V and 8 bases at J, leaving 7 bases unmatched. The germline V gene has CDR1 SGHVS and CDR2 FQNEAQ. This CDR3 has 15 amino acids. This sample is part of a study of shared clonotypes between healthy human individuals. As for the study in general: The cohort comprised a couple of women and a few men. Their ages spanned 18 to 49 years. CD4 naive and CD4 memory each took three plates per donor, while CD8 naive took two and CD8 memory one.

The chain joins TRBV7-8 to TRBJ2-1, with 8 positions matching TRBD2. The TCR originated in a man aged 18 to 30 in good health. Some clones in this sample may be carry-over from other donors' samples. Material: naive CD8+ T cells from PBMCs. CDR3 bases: TGTGCCAGCAGCTTAGAGGGCGGGAGGTTGCATGAGCAGTTCTTC. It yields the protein CASSLEGGRLHEQFF.